This TCR beta chain was obtained from a study of blood T cell repertoires in COVID-19. The CDR3 is 15 amino acids. V dropped 0 bases and J dropped 8 bases, with 11 bases sitting between them. Germline-derived CDR1 and CDR2 are LNHDA and SQIVND (reference sequence). Original analysis: Estimation of nucleated cell counts relied on the amplification of reference gene primers. Assay used: immunoSEQ multiplex PCR; TCRdb lists only in-frame clones, some missing. That table gives V, J and clone size, and the DNA gave D and trimming. This sample yields around 100,000 clones, of which 70% to 90% are seen a single time; roughly 3.6% belongs to the top ten.

J is TRBJ1-6 and V is TRBV19; D ambiguous. The sample taken for sequencing was peripheral blood. The clonotype originates from an older woman with acute or convalescent COVID-19. CDR3 loop: CASSIDDGRDSPLHF. CDR3 DNA: TGTGCCAGTAGTATAGACGACGGGCGGGATTCACCCCTCCACTTT.